One and the same sample provided the 22 T cell receptor beta chains below, sequenced in a study of blood T cell repertoires in COVID-19. Clones were sequenced by immunoSEQ multiplex PCR, and TCRdb holds only the in-frame ones, with some missing. The sample lists 250,000 to 350,000 clones, about 81% occurring once. Sequences were obtained from peripheral blood. All receptors derive from a human donor with COVID-19, enrolled during active disease. The donor label of this sample is uncertain.

The genes are TRBV3-1 (or the pseudogene TRBV3-2) and TRBJ1-1; D not resolved. The CDR3 length is 13 residues. V lost 2 bases and J 0 bases, leaving 4 bases between the germline ends. Germline V gene data show CDR1 as LGHDT and CDR2 as YNNKEL (reference sequence). The CDR3 here is CASSQQVNTEAFF. CDR3 DNA: TGTGCCAGCAGCCAACAGGTGAACACTGAAGCTTTCTTT.

V and J are TRBV29-1 and TRBJ2-3; D might be TRBD2 (6 bases). Germline V gene lookup returns CDR1 SQVTM and CDR2 ANQGSEA. The V gene lost 7 bases and the J gene lost 0 bases, with 14 bases spanning the gap. The CDR3 covers 14 residues. CDR3 in amino acids: CSGSGSSSTDTQYF. The CDR3 DNA follows: TGCAGCGGGAGCGGGTCCTCTAGCACAGATACGCAGTATTTT.

This chain uses TRBV5-1 with TRBJ1-6; 7 nucleotides match TRBD1. V trimming: 4 bases; J trimming: 10 bases; junction bases outside the gene matches: 8. In germline, CDR1 is SGHRS, CDR2 YFSETQ. The CDR3 is 14 amino acids. The CDR3 region is CASSLTGVPSPLHF. CDR3 nucleotides: TGCGCCAGCAGCCTCACAGGGGTACCCTCACCCCTCCACTTT.

The gene calls are TRBV6-1 and TRBJ1-5; 7 positions agree with TRBD1. V shed 3 bases and J 3 bases; nucleotides not matched to a gene: 2. The CDR3 has 14 amino acids. Germline values: CDR1 MNHNS, CDR2 SASEGT. The CDR3 sequence is CASSEGQPNQPQHF. The CDR3 DNA reads TGTGCCAGCAGTGAGGGACAGCCCAATCAGCCCCAGCATTTT.

The chain has TRBV6-5 and TRBJ2-1, with 8 bases lining up with TRBD2. Trimming at V came to 6 bases and at J to 6 bases, leaving 7 bases not matched to a gene. The germline V gene encodes CDR1 MNHEY and CDR2 SVGAGI. The CDR3 has 14 amino acids. The CDR3 DNA reads TGTGCCAGCAGGTTAGCGGGACCCGGCAATGAGCAGTTCTTC. This translates into CASRLAGPGNEQFF.

The J gene is TRBJ2-2, the V gene TRBV7-2; tentative D call: TRBD1 (6 bases). This CDR3 region has 17 residues. CDR1 SGHTA and CDR2 FQGNSA come from the germline V gene. Trimming took off 5 bases at V and 6 bases at J, with 22 bases between the two ends. DNA for the CDR3: TGTGCCAGCAGCCCAATCCTAACCCAGGGGTGGGCCGGGGAGCTGTTTTTT. It specifies CASSPILTQGWAGELFF.

This clone has just a few counts. This chain joins TRBV5-8 and TRBJ1-1; D call uncertain. The CDR3 consists of 14 residues. CDR1 and CDR2 (germline): SGHTS, YDEGEE. V dropped 0 bases and J dropped 1 base, with 7 bases sitting between them. The CDR3 reads CASSLVEGNTEAFF. CDR3 DNA sequence: TGTGCCAGCAGCTTGGTGGAGGGGAACACTGAAGCTTTCTTT.

The chain recombines TRBV28 with TRBJ2-7; 8 bases fit TRBD2. The CDR3 loop spans 15 amino acids. The V gene end was trimmed by 5 bases and the J gene end by 5 bases; junction bases not matched to a gene: 11. Germline CDR1 MDHEN, CDR2 SYDVKM. CDR3 bases: TGTGCCAGCAGTCCCCCGCTGACTAGCGCCCACGAGCAGTACTTC. Translated: CASSPPLTSAHEQYF.

The chain links TRBV30 to TRBJ1-2; 7 positions agree with TRBD1. The germline CDR1 and CDR2 sequences are GTSNPN and SVGIG (reference sequence). After removal of 0 bases from V and 2 bases from J, the junction contained 6 bases not matched to a gene. This CDR3 contains 15 residues. CDR3 sequence (DNA): TGTGCCTGGAGTGTTGGGACAGAAGCGAACTATGGCTACACCTTC. Amino acid sequence: CAWSVGTEANYGYTF.

This clone was recorded a few times. The chain employs TRBV18 and TRBJ1-2; 8 positions match TRBD1. V shed 5 bases and J 3 bases; nucleotides not matched to a gene: 8. CDR1 and CDR2 from the germline V gene are KGHSH and LQKENI. The CDR3 loop spans 15 amino acids. CDR3 coding DNA: TGTGCCAGCTCATCCACAGGGGGAGGTTACTATGGCTACACCTTC. It codes for CASSSTGGGYYGYTF.

The chain recombines TRBV29-1 with TRBJ2-3; D is unresolved. The CDR3 consists of 11 residues. Trimming took 5 bases from V and 4 from J, leaving 7 bases between them. CDR1 SQVTM and CDR2 ANQGSEA come from the germline V gene. The CDR3 coding sequence is TGCAGCGTTCTAGGATCAGATACGCAGTATTTT. Translation gives CSVLGSDTQYF.

The V and J genes are TRBV18 and TRBJ1-5; D is ambiguous. Germline CDR1 is KGHSH and CDR2 is LQKENI. Trimming shortened V by 5 bases and J by 2 bases, and 7 bases separated the two germline ends. CDR3 length: 13 amino acids. Written as DNA, the CDR3 is TGTGCCAGCTCAGGGAGTCGCAATCAGCCCCAGCATTTT. Its translation: CASSGSRNQPQHF.

The rearrangement links TRBV21-1 to TRBJ2-3; TRBD1 was called by the table and not checked on the DNA. TRBV21-1 is annotated as a pseudogene. The CDR3 extends over 16 amino acids. CDR3 sequence reads: CASSNRPDRGQDTQYF. In nucleotides, the CDR3 is TGTGCCAGCAGCAACCGGCCGGACAGGGGGCAAGATACGCAGTATTTT.

The CDR3, as DNA: TGTGCCAGTAGGCAGGGGTTCGGAGGGGAGCTGTTTTTT. This translates into CASRQGFGGELFF. V gene TRBV19 combines with J gene TRBJ2-2, with D perhaps matching TRBD1 (6 bases). With 6 bases removed from V and 8 bases from J, the gap between germline ends came to 13 bases. The CDR3 totals 13 residues. Germline V gives CDR1 LNHDA, CDR2 SQIVND (reference sequence).

This clone has a handful of counts. The chain uses TRBV20-1 and TRBJ1-5; 7 bases fit TRBD1. The CDR3 loop spans 15 amino acids. Unmatched junction bases numbered 8, after V lost 3 bases and J lost 3 bases. The germline gives CDR1 DFQATT, CDR2 SNEGSKA (reference sequence). The CDR3 DNA sequence: TGCAGTGCTAGTTCCTCGACAGGGTCCAATCAGCCCCAGCATTTT. It specifies CSASSSTGSNQPQHF.

Remarks on this clone: An end of the junction differs from the germline gene, which may be a read error. V usage is TRBV5-1 and J usage is TRBJ2-2; TRBD1 aligns across 8 bases. There are 16 residues in the CDR3. Germline CDR1 SGHRS, CDR2 YFSETQ. The CDR3 protein is CASSLMQGANAGELFF. Here the CDR3 DNA reads TGCGCCAGCAGCTTGATGCAGGGGGCGAACGCCGGGGAGCTGTTTTTT.

The chain has TRBV3-1 (or the pseudogene TRBV3-2) and TRBJ2-3, with 14 bases fitting TRBD2. CDR1 is LGHDT, CDR2 YNNKEL, per germline (reference sequence). The CDR3 covers 20 residues. V lost 0 bases and J lost 4; bases outside the gene matches: 12. The DNA of the CDR3 is TGTGCCAGCAGCCAAGATCGGAGGGGGGGACTAGCGGGAGCAGCAGATACGCAGTATTTT. Translation gives CASSQDRRGGLAGAADTQYF.

The chain couples TRBV7-3 to TRBJ2-2, with 10 bases identical to TRBD1. This CDR3 is built from 15 residues. Per the germline V gene, CDR1 is SGHTA and CDR2 is FQGTGA. V was pared by 5 bases and J by 6 bases, with 6 bases of the junction left unmatched. The chain's CDR3 is CASSAWTGGPGELFF. DNA of the CDR3: TGTGCCAGCAGCGCCTGGACAGGGGGTCCCGGGGAGCTGTTTTTT. The whole variable domain, remainder taken from reference TRBV7-3 and TRBJ2-2, is GAGVSQTPSNKVTEKGKYVELRCDPISGHTALYWYRQSLGQGPEFLIYFQGTGAADDSGLPNDRFFAVRPEGSVSTLKIQRTERGDSAVYLCASSAWTGGPGELFFGEGSRLTVL.

This chain uses TRBV5-6 with TRBJ2-1; 7 bases agree with TRBD2. CDR1 is SGHDT, CDR2 YYEEEE, per germline. Trimming removed 6 bases from V and 7 bases from J; junction bases left unmatched: 7. This CDR3 spans 13 amino acids. The CDR3 DNA sequence: TGTGCCAGCAAGGAACTAGCGTCTAATGAGCAGTTCTTC. Translated: CASKELASNEQFF. Full variable domain (outside the CDR3, taken from reference TRBV5-6 and TRBJ2-1): DAGVTQSPTHLIKTRGQQVTLRCSPKSGHDTVSWYQQALGQGPQFIFQYYEEEERQRGNFPDRFSGHQFPNYSSELNVNALLLGDSALYLCASKELASNEQFFGPGTRLTVL.

The chain couples TRBV9 to TRBJ1-5; D is unresolved. Trimming stripped 0 bases from V and 6 bases from J, with 10 bases between. Per germline, CDR1 SGDLS and CDR2 YYNGEE. This CDR3 has 14 amino acids. The CDR3 here is CASSVGGESQPQHF. The CDR3 DNA is TGTGCCAGCAGCGTAGGGGGAGAAAGTCAGCCCCAGCATTTT.

The chain joins TRBV3-1 (or the pseudogene TRBV3-2) to TRBJ2-1; 11 nucleotides match TRBD1. The CDR3 has 16 amino acids. The germline gives CDR1 LGHDT, CDR2 YNNKEL (reference sequence). The V segment lost 1 base and the J segment 9 bases; nucleotides outside the gene matches: 8. The CDR3 here is CASSQGPGQGAREQFF. The DNA for the CDR3 is TGTGCCAGCAGCCAAGGGCCAGGACAGGGGGCGCGTGAGCAGTTCTTC.

This chain uses TRBV25-1 with TRBJ1-5; possibly TRBD1 for D (6 bases). Per the germline V gene, CDR1 is MGHDK and CDR2 is SYGVNS. The CDR3 is made up of 13 amino acids. The V end lost 6 bases, the J end lost 4 bases, and 10 bases lay between the germline ends. CDR3 amino acids: CASRQGWNQPQHF. The CDR3 nucleotides are TGTGCCAGCAGACAGGGATGGAATCAGCCCCAGCATTTT. The entire variable domain, with the rest obtained from reference TRBV25-1 and TRBJ1-5, is as follows: EADIYQTPRYLVIGTGKKITLECSQTMGHDKMYWYQQDPGMELHLIHYSYGVNSTEKGDLSSESTVSRIRTEHFPLTLESARPSHTSQYLCASRQGWNQPQHFGDGTRLSIL.